The next 23 T cell receptor beta chains were all read from a single sample in a study of memory CD4+ T cells and cytomegalovirus serostatus. Repertoires were generated with immunoSEQ multiplex PCR, while TCRdb's copy carries only in-frame clones and drops some. The sample holds 50,000 to 65,000 clones, approximately 80% seen once. The sort gate was single viable CD3+CD4+CD8-CD45RO+ cells for memory CD4+ T cells. Sequencing was performed on memory CD4+ T cells from blood. These receptors all stem from an adult in good health and CMV-seropositive.

This clone was observed a handful of times. The V gene is TRBV18, the J gene TRBJ2-2; D gene uncertain. The CDR3 sequence is 13 residues long. V dropped 4 bases and J dropped 2 bases, with 5 bases sitting between them. Germline V gene lookup returns CDR1 KGHSH and CDR2 LQKENI. The CDR3 DNA sequence: TGTGCCAGCTCACAGAGAAACACCGGGGAGCTGTTTTTT. Translation: CASSQRNTGELFF.

This sequence joins TRBV6-4 and TRBJ1-1; D is perhaps TRBD1 (5 bases). Per the germline V gene, CDR1 is MRHNA and CDR2 is SNTAGT. Trimming took off 5 bases at V and 7 bases at J, with 14 bases between the two ends. CDR3 length: 13 residues. The CDR3 spells CASSPRPGLEAFF. In nucleotides, the CDR3 is TGTGCCAGCAGTCCCCGGCCGGGGCTTGAAGCTTTCTTT.

This chain joins TRBV19 and TRBJ1-5, with no clear D. This CDR3 has 13 residues. The germline gives CDR1 LNHDA, CDR2 SQIVND (reference sequence). Deletions cut 10 bases from V and 3 bases from J, with 13 bases between. This CDR3 reads CATSAGINQPQHF. The CDR3 nucleotides read TGTGCCACCTCTGCCGGGATCAATCAGCCCCAGCATTTT.

CDR3 bases: TGTGCCAGCAGCTTGGCCAAGTCTAGCAGTGGCACAGATACGCAGTATTTT. Protein product: CASSLAKSSSGTDTQYF. The J gene is TRBJ2-3, the V gene TRBV5-6, with D tentatively TRBD2 (5 bases). Germline lookup yields CDR1 SGHDT and CDR2 YYEEEE. Trimming removed 0 bases at V and 1 base at J, with 15 bases between. The CDR3 sequence is 17 residues long.

This chain joins TRBV6-5 and TRBJ1-1, with 7 bases matching TRBD1. V gave up 7 bases and J gave up 5 bases; unmatched junction bases: 7. CDR1 and CDR2 from the germline V gene are MNHEY and SVGAGI. This CDR3 has 13 residues. The CDR3 here is CASNIQGSTEAFF. CDR3 coding DNA: TGTGCCAGCAATATACAGGGGAGTACTGAAGCTTTCTTT.

The chain is built from TRBV29-1 and TRBJ2-7; D gene uncertain. CDR1 is SQVTM, CDR2 ANQGSEA, per germline. V was cut by 4 bases and J by 1 base, with 14 bases left in between. This CDR3 region has 14 residues. The CDR3 here is CSVAQMGFSYEQYF. The CDR3 bases are TGCAGCGTTGCGCAGATGGGGTTTTCCTACGAGCAGTACTTC.

The V gene is TRBV27, the J gene TRBJ2-7, with D perhaps TRBD1 (6 bases). The CDR3 is made up of 14 amino acids. Germline-derived CDR1 and CDR2 are MNHEY and SMNVEV (reference sequence). Trimming shortened V by 6 bases and J by 6 bases, and 18 bases separated the two germline ends. In nucleotides, the CDR3 is TGTGCCAGCAGAAGGGACAACGTCGGGGTCGAGCAGTACTTC. It yields the protein CASRRDNVGVEQYF.

The chain has TRBV6-9 and TRBJ2-7, with 7 positions matching TRBD1. Germline CDR1 is MNHGY and CDR2 is SVAAGI. Germline trimming cut 5 bases from V and 4 bases from J; bases unmatched to any gene: 14. The CDR3 length is 16 residues. CDR3 loop: CASSAKPPGQKYEQYF. In DNA, the CDR3 is TGTGCCAGCAGTGCCAAACCTCCGGGACAGAAATACGAGCAGTACTTC.

The sample holds one count of this clone. An end of the junction does not agree with germline; a read error may underlie this. In DNA form, the CDR3 reads TGTGCCAGCAGCTTAAAGGGTTCGGCGGAAGTGGTCTTC. It encodes CASSLKGSAEVVF. The chain links TRBV7-9 to TRBJ2-7; no reliable D call. The germline gives CDR1 SEHNR, CDR2 FQNEAQ (reference sequence). CDR3 length equals 13 residues.

The V gene is TRBV27, the J gene TRBJ2-7; maybe TRBD1 (5 bases). The V end was cut by 0 bases, the J end by 1 base, with 10 bases between. Germline CDR1 is MNHEY and CDR2 is SMNVEV (reference sequence). The CDR3 covers 15 residues. CDR3 coding DNA: TGTGCCAGCAGTTTATCGAAGACAGCTTCCTACGAGCAGTACTTC. Amino acid sequence: CASSLSKTASYEQYF.

V and J are TRBV6-1 and TRBJ2-3; D perhaps matches TRBD2 (5 bases). The V gene lost 3 bases and the J gene lost 1 base, with 11 bases spanning the gap. Germline CDR1 reads MNHNS; CDR2 reads SASEGT. This CDR3 comprises 15 residues. CDR3 coding DNA: TGTGCCAGCAGTGATTTGAAGCGGCGCACAGATACGCAGTATTTT. It yields the protein CASSDLKRRTDTQYF.

This sequence joins TRBV4-2 and TRBJ1-5, with a tentative D call TRBD1 (5 bases). The length of the CDR3 is 15 residues. From germline, CDR1 is LGHNA and CDR2 YNFKEQ. The V gene lost 4 bases and the J gene lost 5 bases, with 15 bases spanning the gap. The DNA of the CDR3 is TGTGCCAGCAGCCCAACCTGGGACCTAGATCAGCCCCAGCATTTT. The encoded protein is CASSPTWDLDQPQHF.

The gene calls are TRBV19 and TRBJ1-2, with TRBD1 as a possible D gene (6 bases). This CDR3 has 15 residues. Per germline, CDR1 LNHDA and CDR2 SQIVND (reference sequence). Trimming pared 9 bases from V and 7 bases from J, leaving 24 bases between. DNA of the CDR3: TGTGCCAGCCGCCGACTTACAGGGACCGCCACTGGCTACACCTTC. Translating it yields CASRRLTGTATGYTF.

This clone has only one observation. V gene TRBV7-2 combines with J gene TRBJ1-2; D not resolved. CDR3 length: 13 amino acids. Germline lookup yields CDR1 SGHTA and CDR2 FQGNSA. V lost 5 bases, J lost 5 bases, and 12 bases lay in between. The CDR3 DNA follows: TGTGCCAGCAGCCCCCGCCAGGCTTATGGCTACACCTTC. This codes for CASSPRQAYGYTF.

This clone has just one count. This chain uses TRBV4-1 with TRBJ1-5; D unclear. Between the trimmed V and J ends, which lost 0 bases and 5 bases, there was a span of 5 bases. The CDR3 consists of 13 residues. The germline gives CDR1 MGHRA, CDR2 YSYEKL. The CDR3 DNA reads TGCGCCAGCAGCCAAGAGGGATATCAGCCCCAGCATTTT. Translating it yields CASSQEGYQPQHF.

This chain uses TRBV30 with TRBJ2-6; D call uncertain. Trimming removed 3 bases at V and 4 bases at J, with 10 bases between. CDR3 size: 14 residues. Per germline, CDR1 GTSNPN and CDR2 SVGIG (reference sequence). In DNA, the CDR3 is TGTGCCTGGAGCCCATTGGGAGGGGCCAACGTCCTGACTTTC. Encoded protein: CAWSPLGGANVLTF. Together with reference TRBV30 and TRBJ2-6, the CDR3 gives the full variable domain: SQTIHQWPATLVQPVGSPLSLECTVEGTSNPNLYWYRQAAGRGLQLLFYSVGIGQISSEVPQNLSASRPQDRQFILSSKKLLLSDSGFYLCAWSPLGGANVLTFGAGSRLTVL.

The rearrangement joins TRBV29-1 to TRBJ2-5, with 9 bases identical to TRBD2. V was pared by 1 base and J by 5 bases, with 5 bases of the junction left unmatched. The CDR3 loop spans 14 amino acids. CDR1 is SQVTM and CDR2 is ANQGSEA in the germline V gene. CDR3 nucleotides: TGCAGCGTTGAAGGCGGGAGGGCCGGGGAGACCCAGTACTTC. Translation gives CSVEGGRAGETQYF.

This clone came up once. This chain uses TRBV29-1 with TRBJ1-2; D ambiguous. Germline values: CDR1 SQVTM, CDR2 ANQGSEA. Trimming shortened V by 4 bases and J by 7 bases, and 13 bases separated the two germline ends. The CDR3 is made up of 12 amino acids. The CDR3 sequence is CSVASPGGGYTF. The CDR3 nucleotides read TGCAGCGTTGCTAGTCCCGGCGGTGGCTACACCTTC.

The chain uses TRBV14 and TRBJ2-3; D is tentatively TRBD1 or TRBD2 (5 bases each). This CDR3 has 14 residues. Trimming removed 11 bases from V and 0 bases from J, with 15 bases in between. CDR1 is SGHDN and CDR2 is FVKESK in the germline V gene. CDR3 coding DNA: TGTGCCCCCAGGGACGGCTCTAGCACAGATACGCAGTATTTT. Its protein product is CAPRDGSSTDTQYF.

In its sample, this clone was seen once. The CDR3 sequence: CASSPIRGEAGELFF. CDR3 DNA: TGTGCCAGCAGCCCCATACGGGGGGAGGCCGGGGAGCTGTTTTTT. The chain couples TRBV5-5 to TRBJ2-2; 7 bases fit TRBD2. The V gene end was trimmed by 4 bases and the J gene end by 6 bases; junction bases not matched to a gene: 9. The CDR3 runs 15 residues. Germline assignment: CDR1 SGHKS and CDR2 YYEKEE (reference sequence).

The chain uses TRBV7-9 and TRBJ2-3; possibly TRBD1 for D (6 bases). Trimming removed 1 base at V and 4 bases at J, with 6 bases between. This CDR3 has 13 residues. In germline, CDR1 is SEHNR, CDR2 FQNEAQ (reference sequence). In nucleotides, the CDR3 is TGTGCCAGCAGCTTAGGGACAGCAGATACGCAGTATTTT. This gives the protein CASSLGTADTQYF. Full variable domain (remainder filled in from reference TRBV7-9 and TRBJ2-3): DTGVSQNPRHKITKRGQNVTFRCDPISEHNRLYWYRQTLGQGPEFLTYFQNEAQLEKSRLLSDRFSAERPKGSFSTLEIQRTEQGDSAMYLCASSLGTADTQYFGPGTRLTVL.

This clone was seen only a few times. The chain combines TRBV2 with TRBJ2-4; no clear D gene. The V end was cut by 7 bases, the J end by 7 bases, with 14 bases between. In germline, CDR1 is SNHLY, CDR2 FYNNEI. This CDR3 has 13 residues. The CDR3 reads CASTRGWGNIQYF. CDR3 nucleotides: TGTGCCAGCACCCGAGGTTGGGGTAACATTCAGTACTTC.

This chain links TRBV5-6 with TRBJ1-3, with a weak D call TRBD1 (6 bases). This CDR3 is built from 16 residues. Germline assignment: CDR1 SGHDT and CDR2 YYEEEE. V was shortened by 3 bases and J by 8 bases, with 21 bases between the two germline ends. The chain's CDR3 is CASSYWGAVFVDTIYF. The CDR3 DNA follows: TGTGCCAGCAGCTATTGGGGGGCAGTTTTTGTGGACACCATATATTTT.